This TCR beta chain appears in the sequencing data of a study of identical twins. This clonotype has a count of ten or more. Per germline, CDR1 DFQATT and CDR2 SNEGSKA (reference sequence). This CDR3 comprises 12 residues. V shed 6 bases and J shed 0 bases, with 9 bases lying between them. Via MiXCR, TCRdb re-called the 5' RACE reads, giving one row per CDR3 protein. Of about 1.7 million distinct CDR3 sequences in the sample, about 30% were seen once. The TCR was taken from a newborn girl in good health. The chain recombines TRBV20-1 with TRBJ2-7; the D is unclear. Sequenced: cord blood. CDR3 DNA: TGCAGTGCCAGCGTCAACTCCTACGAGCAGTACTTC. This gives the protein CSASVNSYEQYF.